This TCR beta chain was recorded in a study of technical replicates of blood from a handful of donors. Germline V gene sequence: CDR1 MNHNS, CDR2 SASEGT. V shed 4 bases and J shed 0 bases, with 7 bases lying between them. The CDR3 extends over 14 amino acids. TCRdb's table, derived via immunoSEQ multiplex PCR, lists solely in-frame clones and lacks some. This table has about 88,000 clones, around 94% appearing once. The chain joins TRBV6-1 to TRBJ1-3; D may be TRBD1 (6 bases). The receptor's source is a human donor in good health. Sequencing was carried out using T cells isolated from PBMCs. The CDR3 reads CASSGDNSGNTIYF. CDR3 coding DNA: TGTGCCAGCAGTGGGGACAACTCTGGAAACACCATATATTTT.